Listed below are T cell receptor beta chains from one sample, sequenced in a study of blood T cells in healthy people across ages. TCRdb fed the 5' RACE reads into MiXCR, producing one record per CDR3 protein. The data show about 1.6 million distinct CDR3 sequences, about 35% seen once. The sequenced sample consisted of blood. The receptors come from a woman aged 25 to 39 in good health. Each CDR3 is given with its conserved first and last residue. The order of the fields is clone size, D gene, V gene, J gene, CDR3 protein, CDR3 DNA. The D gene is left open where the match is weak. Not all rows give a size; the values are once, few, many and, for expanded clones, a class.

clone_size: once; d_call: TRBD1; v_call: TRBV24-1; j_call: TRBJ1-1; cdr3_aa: CATSDSGGTETFF; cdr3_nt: TGTGCCACCAGCGACTCAGGGGGGACTGAAACTTTCTTT
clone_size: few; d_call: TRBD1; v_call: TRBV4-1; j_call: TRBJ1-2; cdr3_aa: CASSQGGTDGYTF; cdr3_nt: TGCGCCAGCAGCCAAGGGGGGACAGATGGCTACACCTTC
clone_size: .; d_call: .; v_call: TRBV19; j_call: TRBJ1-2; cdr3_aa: CASTATHYGYTF; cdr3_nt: TGTGCCAGTACCGCCACGCACTATGGCTACACCTTC
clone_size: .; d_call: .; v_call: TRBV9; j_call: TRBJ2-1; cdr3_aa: CASSAPPRDGSNNEQFF; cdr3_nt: TGTGCCAGCAGCGCACCCCCAAGGGACGGGTCGAACAATGAGCAGTTCTTC
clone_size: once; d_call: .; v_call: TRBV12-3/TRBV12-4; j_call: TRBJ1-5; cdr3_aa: CASSPDGTFNQPQHF; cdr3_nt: TGTGCCAGCAGTCCCGACGGGACTTTCAATCAGCCCCAGCATTTT
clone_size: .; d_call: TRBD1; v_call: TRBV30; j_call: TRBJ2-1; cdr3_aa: CAWSVDRGPGNEQFF; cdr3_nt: TGTGCCTGGAGTGTGGACAGGGGGCCTGGGAATGAGCAGTTCTTC
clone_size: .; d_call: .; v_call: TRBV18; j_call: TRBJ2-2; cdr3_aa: CASSPRATGELFF; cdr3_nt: TGTGCCAGCTCACCCAGGGCGACCGGGGAGCTGTTTTTT
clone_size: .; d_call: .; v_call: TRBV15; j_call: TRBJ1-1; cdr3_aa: CATSSVSGLTEAFF; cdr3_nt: TGTGCCACCAGCAGCGTCTCAGGCCTCACTGAAGCTTTCTTT
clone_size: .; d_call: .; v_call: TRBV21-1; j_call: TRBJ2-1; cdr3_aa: CASKEATGGQYNEQFF; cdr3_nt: TGTGCCAGCAAAGAGGCTACAGGGGGACAATACAATGAGCAGTTCTTC
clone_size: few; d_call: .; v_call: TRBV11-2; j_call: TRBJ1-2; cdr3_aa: CASSLGDIGTTGDYGYTF; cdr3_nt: TGTGCCAGCAGCTTGGGCGACATAGGAACGACAGGCGACTATGGCTACACCTTC
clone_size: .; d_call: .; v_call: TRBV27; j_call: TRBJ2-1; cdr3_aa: CASSSPGNNEQFF; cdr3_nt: TGTGCCAGCAGTTCTCCTGGGAACAATGAGCAGTTCTTC